A single sample gave rise to the 27 T cell receptor beta chains below, sequenced in a study of shared clonotypes between healthy human individuals. Profiled with immunoSEQ multiplex PCR; TCRdb holds only in-frame clones, not every one. The sample has about 580,000 clones, roughly 98% seen once. The naive CD8 subset, CD45RO-negative cells positively selected for CCR7, excluded terminally differentiated effector memory CD45RA+ cells. Source material: naive CD8+ T cells sorted from blood. The receptor source for this set is a man aged 25 to 40 in good health.

The V gene is TRBV4-1, the J gene TRBJ1-1; D uncertain. V dropped 1 base and J dropped 4 bases, with 13 bases sitting between them. The CDR3 totals 15 residues. The V gene's germline CDR1 is MGHRA and CDR2 YSYEKL. As DNA, the CDR3 is TGCGCCAGCAGCCAAGTAAAGGAAAGGGCCACTGAAGCTTTCTTT. Protein product: CASSQVKERATEAFF.

The rearrangement uses TRBV7-6 and TRBJ1-5; D is undetermined. The CDR3 runs to 15 residues. V was trimmed by 1 base and J by 0 bases, leaving 7 bases between them. Germline CDR1 SGHVS, CDR2 FNYEAQ. The CDR3 here is CASSLEGDSNQPQHF. CDR3 bases: TGTGCCAGCAGCTTAGAGGGAGATAGCAATCAGCCCCAGCATTTT.

This chain links TRBV28 with TRBJ1-5; a possible D gene is TRBD1 (5 bases). Germline V lookup: CDR1 MDHEN, CDR2 SYDVKM. The germline V and J ends were trimmed by 4 bases and 5 bases, with 9 bases remaining between them. The CDR3 runs to 13 residues. The CDR3 loop reads CASSWRGYQPQHF. CDR3 in DNA: TGTGCCAGCAGTTGGAGGGGATATCAGCCCCAGCATTTT.

This chain links TRBV19 with TRBJ2-2, with 14 nucleotides matching TRBD2. CDR1 is LNHDA and CDR2 is SQIVND in the germline V gene (reference sequence). The CDR3 contains 21 residues. Trimming at V came to 0 bases and at J to 3 bases, leaving 12 bases not matched to a gene. CDR3 loop: CASSIDPTSGRANYDTGELFF. The CDR3, as DNA: TGTGCCAGTAGTATAGACCCGACTAGCGGGAGGGCCAACTACGACACCGGGGAGCTGTTTTTT. Variable domain in full (rest from reference TRBV19 and TRBJ2-2): DGGITQSPKYLFRKEGQNVTLSCEQNLNHDAMYWYRQDPGQGLRLIYYSQIVNDFQKGDIAEGYSVSREKKESFPLTVTSAQKNPTAFYLCASSIDPTSGRANYDTGELFFGEGSRLTVL.

The chain combines TRBV6-5 with TRBJ2-1; TRBD2 agrees at 9 bases. The CDR3 is 13 amino acids. Per the germline V gene, CDR1 is MNHEY and CDR2 is SVGAGI. Trimming at V came to 11 bases and at J to 1 base, leaving 3 bases not matched to a gene. CDR3 sequence (DNA): TGTGCCTCAAGCGGGAGGTCCTACAATGAGCAGTTCTTC. It specifies CASSGRSYNEQFF.

The V call is TRBV5-1, the J call TRBJ1-5; no clear D gene. The CDR3 is 14 residues long. The germline CDR1 and CDR2 sequences are SGHRS and YFSETQ. V dropped 0 bases and J dropped 5 bases, with 9 bases sitting between them. The CDR3 loop is CASSLGGAHQPQHF. CDR3 nucleotides: TGCGCCAGCAGCTTGGGGGGTGCCCATCAGCCCCAGCATTTT.

This sequence joins TRBV9 and TRBJ2-1, with 12 bases aligning to TRBD2. Germline V gene lookup returns CDR1 SGDLS and CDR2 YYNGEE. The CDR3 extends over 15 amino acids. V was pared by 4 bases and J by 7 bases, with 6 bases of the junction left unmatched. CDR3 region: CASSLSSGRGNEQFF. The CDR3 nucleotides are TGTGCCAGCAGCCTTTCTAGCGGGAGGGGGAATGAGCAGTTCTTC.

In DNA, the CDR3 is TGTGCCAGCAGTTCCGGGACTAGCGGGAAGTATGAGCAGTTCTTC. Translation: CASSSGTSGKYEQFF. The chain has TRBV27 and TRBJ2-1; TRBD2 agrees at 13 bases. Trimming at V came to 4 bases and at J to 8 bases, leaving 5 bases not matched to a gene. The V gene's germline CDR1 is MNHEY and CDR2 SMNVEV (reference sequence). This CDR3 contains 15 residues.

The V and J genes are TRBV6-1 and TRBJ1-5, with a weak D call TRBD1 (5 bases). CDR1 MNHNS and CDR2 SASEGT come from the germline V gene. This CDR3 region has 17 residues. V was shortened by 2 bases and J by 0 bases, with 14 bases between the two germline ends. Here the CDR3 reads CASSEYRPEYSNQPQHF. Here the CDR3 DNA reads TGTGCCAGCAGTGAATACAGGCCAGAGTATAGCAATCAGCCCCAGCATTTT.

This clone was seen just once. The chain uses TRBV27 and TRBJ2-3; TRBD2 is a possible D gene (6 bases). The CDR3 spans 15 residues. Trimming cost V 5 bases and J 1 base, with 13 bases left between them. The germline V gene encodes CDR1 MNHEY and CDR2 SMNVEV (reference sequence). The CDR3 spells CASSLRGIGTDTQYF. The DNA of the CDR3 is TGTGCCAGCAGTCTGCGGGGAATCGGCACAGATACGCAGTATTTT.

This sequence joins TRBV27 and TRBJ2-1; 12 bases map to TRBD2. The CDR3 covers 17 residues. V was clipped by 8 bases and J by 3 bases; unmatched bases: 11. CDR1 MNHEY and CDR2 SMNVEV come from the germline V gene (reference sequence). CDR3 sequence reads: CASHTRRGLAGYNEQFF. The CDR3 DNA is TGTGCCAGCCATACTCGAAGGGGACTAGCGGGCTACAATGAGCAGTTCTTC.

This sequence joins TRBV7-9 and TRBJ1-1; D unresolved. Germline V lookup: CDR1 SEHNR, CDR2 FQNEAQ (reference sequence). The CDR3 contains 12 residues. Trimming removed 8 bases at V and 6 bases at J, with 13 bases between. The CDR3 region has the DNA TGTGCCAGCGGACGCCTGGACCCTGAAGCTTTCTTT. Translating it yields CASGRLDPEAFF.

The chain is built from TRBV2 and TRBJ2-1; 8 positions match TRBD2. The V gene end was trimmed by 4 bases and the J gene end by 2 bases; junction bases not matched to a gene: 1. This CDR3 region has 14 residues. Per the germline V gene, CDR1 is SNHLY and CDR2 is FYNNEI. The CDR3, as DNA: TGTGCCAGCAGTGTGGGACTAGCCTACAATGAGCAGTTCTTC. Translating it yields CASSVGLAYNEQFF.

The chain has TRBV6-5 and TRBJ1-1; D gene unclear. The CDR3 covers 12 residues. The germline V and J ends were trimmed by 5 bases and 5 bases, with 9 bases remaining between them. CDR1 and CDR2 (germline): MNHEY, SVGAGI. The CDR3: CASSHDGTEAFF. In nucleotides, the CDR3 is TGTGCCAGCAGTCACGACGGAACTGAAGCTTTCTTT.

J is TRBJ2-5 and V is TRBV14; no clear D. Per germline, CDR1 SGHDN and CDR2 FVKESK. This CDR3 region has 14 residues. Trimming shortened V by 1 base and J by 5 bases, and 11 bases separated the two germline ends. The CDR3, as DNA: TGTGCCAGCAGCCAAGTGCCGGGTACGGAGACCCAGTACTTC. Translation: CASSQVPGTETQYF.

The CDR3 protein is CASSLHEGAPAYEQYF. The CDR3 bases are TGTGCCAGCAGCCTACATGAGGGGGCGCCTGCCTACGAGCAGTACTTC. The chain has TRBV7-9 and TRBJ2-7, with 7 bases that match TRBD1. Germline trimming cut 5 bases from V and 2 bases from J; bases unmatched to any gene: 12. The V gene's germline CDR1 is SEHNR and CDR2 FQNEAQ (reference sequence). This CDR3 is 16 amino acids long.

This rearrangement joins TRBV19 to TRBJ2-7, with 8 bases aligning to TRBD2. The CDR3 has 13 residues. The ends lost 5 bases at V and 3 bases at J; junction bases unmatched: 3. In germline, CDR1 is LNHDA, CDR2 SQIVND (reference sequence). In DNA, the CDR3 is TGTGCCAGTAGTCCGGGACTAGACTACGAGCAGTACTTC. This encodes CASSPGLDYEQYF. Full variable domain (missing parts from reference TRBV19 and TRBJ2-7): DGGITQSPKYLFRKEGQNVTLSCEQNLNHDAMYWYRQDPGQGLRLIYYSQIVNDFQKGDIAEGYSVSREKKESFPLTVTSAQKNPTAFYLCASSPGLDYEQYFGPGTRLTVT.

This CDR3 is CASSLTGYSNQPQHF. The CDR3, as DNA: TGCGCCAGCAGCTTGACAGGGTATAGCAATCAGCCCCAGCATTTT. The chain employs TRBV5-1 and TRBJ1-5; D possibly corresponds to TRBD1 (6 bases). CDR3 length: 15 residues. Per germline, CDR1 SGHRS and CDR2 YFSETQ. The V and J ends lost 1 base and 0 bases respectively, with 8 bases between them.

This chain joins TRBV7-2 and TRBJ2-5; D is possibly TRBD1 (5 bases). The CDR3 covers 14 residues. V was pared by 0 bases and J by 3 bases, with 8 bases between. Germline V gene data show CDR1 as SGHTA and CDR2 as FQGNSA. CDR3: CASSLATREETQYF. In DNA form, the CDR3 reads TGTGCCAGCAGCTTAGCTACCAGGGAAGAGACCCAGTACTTC.

The V gene is TRBV7-9, the J gene TRBJ2-7; the match to TRBD2 covers 9 bases. Germline loops: CDR1 SEHNR, CDR2 FQNEAQ (reference sequence). After removal of 0 bases from V and 2 bases from J, the junction contained 2 bases not matched to a gene. The CDR3 covers 15 residues. The CDR3 DNA reads as TGTGCCAGCAGCTTAGCGCGGGGGGGCCCCTACGAGCAGTACTTC. Translation: CASSLARGGPYEQYF.

The genes are TRBV28 and TRBJ2-1; 9 bases are a match to TRBD1. Germline lookup yields CDR1 MDHEN and CDR2 SYDVKM. Trimming took 3 bases from V and 8 from J; bases not matched to a gene: 11. The CDR3 sequence is 16 residues long. The CDR3 here is CASSFRTGTGYDEQFF. The CDR3 nucleotides are TGTGCCAGCAGTTTCAGGACCGGGACAGGGTACGATGAGCAGTTCTTC.

A remark on this clone: At one end, the junction sequence differs from germline, possibly due to a read error. J is TRBJ2-5 and V is TRBV27, with D hard to call. Germline V gene data show CDR1 as MNHEY and CDR2 as SMNVEV (reference sequence). The CDR3 has 14 residues. In DNA form, the CDR3 reads TGTGCCAGCAGTTTATCTCCTCACCAGGAGACCCAGTACTTC. Translated: CASSLSPHQETQYF.

The chain carries TRBV6-1 and TRBJ2-1; 7 bases match TRBD2. V lost 6 bases, J lost 5 bases, and 7 bases stayed unmatched. Germline CDR1 is MNHNS and CDR2 is SASEGT. CDR3 length: 14 residues. This CDR3 reads CASSREGGHNEQFF. DNA of the CDR3: TGTGCCAGCAGCAGGGAGGGCGGTCACAATGAGCAGTTCTTC.

On this clone: The same CDR3 can be traced to other DNA sequences in this sample. The chain carries TRBV27 and TRBJ2-7, with a possible D match to TRBD1 (5 bases). Trimming removed 6 bases at V and 0 bases at J, with 9 bases between. The CDR3 is made up of 13 amino acids. CDR1 and CDR2 (germline): MNHEY, SMNVEV (reference sequence). The CDR3 reads CASSPTASYEQYF. In DNA form, the CDR3 reads TGTGCCAGCAGCCCGACAGCCTCCTACGAGCAGTACTTC.

The chain recombines TRBV29-1 with TRBJ2-7; the match to TRBD1 covers 7 bases. Trimming took 0 bases from V and 3 from J; bases not matched to a gene: 8. There are 15 residues in the CDR3. CDR1 and CDR2 (germline): SQVTM, ANQGSEA. The CDR3 DNA follows: TGCAGCGTTGAAGATCTCGCGACAGGGAACTACGAGCAGTACTTC. Its protein product is CSVEDLATGNYEQYF.

The chain recombines TRBV4-1 with TRBJ2-2; D is unclear. CDR1 is MGHRA, CDR2 YSYEKL, per germline. This CDR3 is built from 12 residues. The V end was cut by 7 bases, the J end by 6 bases, with 9 bases between. In DNA, the CDR3 is TGCGCCAGCACCTCAATGTCCGGGGAGCTGTTTTTT. This encodes CASTSMSGELFF.

This chain connects TRBV6-5 to TRBJ2-5, with D uncertain. V lost 4 bases to trimming and J lost 2 bases, with 8 bases between them. This CDR3 has 13 amino acids. The germline V gene encodes CDR1 MNHEY and CDR2 SVGAGI. CDR3 sequence: CASSWNGQETQYF. In nucleotides, the CDR3 is TGTGCCAGCAGTTGGAACGGGCAAGAGACCCAGTACTTC.